One T cell receptor (beta chain) is described in this entry. Antigen: not known. The data were obtained in a study of T cell responses to AZD1222 COVID-19 vaccine. Findings of the study overall: Spike-specific TCR breadth and depth were elevated following two AZD1222 doses. In all cases, repertoires were sampled only after the peak T cell response. Baseline seropositives among AZD1222 recipients totaled only 6 or 7. Among vaccine-associated CD4 TCRs, coverage spanned spike, with dominance at 160-218 and 743-854.

V shed 4 bases, J shed 2 bases, and the junction held 2 bases outside the gene matches. The CDR3 length is 15 residues. Germline values: CDR1 SEHNR, CDR2 FQNEAQ (reference sequence). Only in-frame clones appear in the TCRdb table, and some are missing; sequencing was by immunoSEQ multiplex PCR. The repertoire includes just under 95,000 clones, roughly 84% of them detected once, and 10% to 15% sits in the top ten. This rearrangement joins TRBV7-9 to TRBJ2-5; TRBD2 aligns across 12 bases. The sequenced sample was peripheral blood, obtained on day 0 of AZD1222 vaccination. The clonotype comes from an adult in good health. The CDR3, as DNA: TGTGCCAGCAGCTACGGACTAGCGGGGCAAGAGACCCAGTACTTC. Encoded protein: CASSYGLAGQETQYF. Together with reference TRBV7-9 and TRBJ2-5, the CDR3 gives the full variable domain: DTGVSQNPRHKITKRGQNVTFRCDPISEHNRLYWYRQTLGQGPEFLTYFQNEAQLEKSRLLSDRFSAERPKGSFSTLEIQRTEQGDSAMYLCASSYGLAGQETQYFGPGTRLLVL.